The 2 T cell receptor beta chains reported below all come from one sample, sequenced in a study of blood T cell repertoires in COVID-19. Using immunoSEQ multiplex PCR, the repertoire was profiled, and TCRdb retains in-frame clones only, with some absent. The table lists 150,000 to 200,000 clones, almost 80% of them singletons. The sample consisted of peripheral blood. All receptors derive from a woman aged 65 to 85 with acute or convalescent COVID-19.

This clone occurred once. The rearrangement uses TRBV7-9 and TRBJ2-3; possibly TRBD2 for D (6 bases). CDR1 and CDR2 (germline): SEHNR, FQNEAQ (reference sequence). The CDR3 length is 17 residues. V was cut by 5 bases and J by 0 bases, with 18 bases left in between. The CDR3 here is CASSPWTEGPSTDTQYF. The CDR3 DNA reads TGTGCCAGCAGCCCCTGGACGGAGGGACCTAGCACAGATACGCAGTATTTT. Variable domain in full (rest from reference TRBV7-9 and TRBJ2-3): DTGVSQNPRHKITKRGQNVTFRCDPISEHNRLYWYRQTLGQGPEFLTYFQNEAQLEKSRLLSDRFSAERPKGSFSTLEIQRTEQGDSAMYLCASSPWTEGPSTDTQYFGPGTRLTVL.

There are a few counts of this clone. CDR3 in amino acids: CAWSRERDYNEQFF. Here the CDR3 DNA reads TGTGCCTGGAGTCGCGAGCGGGACTACAATGAGCAGTTCTTC. The rearrangement links TRBV30 to TRBJ2-1, with 7 nucleotides matching TRBD2. V was clipped by 2 bases and J by 3 bases; unmatched bases: 4. Germline V lookup: CDR1 GTSNPN, CDR2 SVGIG (reference sequence). The CDR3 length is 14 residues.